The next 15 T cell receptor beta chains were all read from a single sample in a study of T cell clones after liver transplantation. Here immunoSEQ multiplex PCR was the method, and the copy in TCRdb shows in-frame clones only, minus some. The repertoire holds about 51,000 clones, about 86% seen once, with around 14% in the top ten. Sequences were derived from CD8+ T cells from blood, sampled 12 months after liver transplant. The receptors come from a human patient who received a liver transplant. Some T cells may have originated in the graft donor.

V usage is TRBV29-1 and J usage is TRBJ2-1; D is ambiguous. V gave up 3 bases and J gave up 8 bases, with 14 bases separating them. The germline gives CDR1 SQVTM, CDR2 ANQGSEA. The CDR3 length is 13 residues. CDR3 nucleotide sequence: TGCAGCGTTGACGGATCTGCGGTCCATGAGCAGTTCTTC. This encodes CSVDGSAVHEQFF.

The V and J genes are TRBV19 and TRBJ2-3, with 9 bases matching TRBD2. The V segment lost 5 bases and the J segment 2 bases; nucleotides outside the gene matches: 8. This CDR3 has 16 residues. Germline V gene sequence: CDR1 LNHDA, CDR2 SQIVND (reference sequence). CDR3 region: CASSPGTSSITDTQYF. CDR3 nucleotide sequence: TGTGCCAGTAGTCCCGGGACTAGCAGTATCACAGATACGCAGTATTTT.

This chain connects TRBV6-5 to TRBJ2-3; D not resolved. Trimming pared 0 bases from V and 1 base from J, leaving 8 bases between. Per the germline V gene, CDR1 is MNHEY and CDR2 is SVGAGI. The CDR3 loop spans 15 amino acids. CDR3 bases: TGTGCCAGCAGTTACTCAACAGCCGGCACAGATACGCAGTATTTT. Its protein product is CASSYSTAGTDTQYF.

The V and J genes are TRBV9 and TRBJ2-7; D unclear. Germline assignment: CDR1 SGDLS and CDR2 YYNGEE. This CDR3 is built from 13 residues. V lost 4 bases, J lost 7 bases, and 15 bases lay in between. The CDR3 sequence is CASSFGLGREQYF. CDR3 DNA: TGTGCCAGCAGCTTCGGGCTGGGTCGGGAGCAGTACTTC.

The gene calls are TRBV5-5 and TRBJ1-1, with 7 bases identical to TRBD1. Trimming cost V 0 bases and J 4 bases; bases outside gene matches: 3. Germline lookup yields CDR1 SGHKS and CDR2 YYEKEE (reference sequence). CDR3 length equals 14 residues. The CDR3 coding sequence is TGTGCCAGCAGCTTGGCCAGGGGGGGCACTGAAGCTTTCTTT. It yields the protein CASSLARGGTEAFF. The complete variable domain, with remaining parts taken from reference TRBV5-5 and TRBJ1-1, reads DAGVTQSPTHLIKTRGQQVTLRCSPISGHKSVSWYQQVLGQGPQFIFQYYEKEERGRGNFPDRFSARQFPNYSSELNVNALLLGDSALYLCASSLARGGTEAFFGQGTRLTVV.

The chain recombines TRBV9 with TRBJ2-7, with TRBD1 matching 9 bases. Germline assignment: CDR1 SGDLS and CDR2 YYNGEE. J was trimmed by 5 bases and V by 0 bases; bases with no gene match: 9. The CDR3 consists of 16 residues. The CDR3 DNA follows: TGTGCCAGCAGCGTAGGTTTGAGGGACAGGGTCGACGAGCAGTACTTC. Translation: CASSVGLRDRVDEQYF.

V gene TRBV7-2 combines with J gene TRBJ1-2; D is undetermined. The length of the CDR3 is 15 residues. From germline, CDR1 is SGHTA and CDR2 FQGNSA. Trimming took 1 base from V and 2 from J, leaving 11 bases between them. The CDR3 sequence is CASSLGGTPNYGYTF. The CDR3 DNA follows: TGTGCCAGCAGCTTAGGTGGCACTCCAAACTATGGCTACACCTTC.

V and J are TRBV29-1 and TRBJ2-1, with TRBD2 identical over 9 bases. J was trimmed by 2 bases and V by 8 bases; bases with no gene match: 4. CDR1 and CDR2 (germline): SQVTM, ANQGSEA. The CDR3 length is 13 residues. CDR3 nucleotide sequence: TGCAGCATAGCGGGAGACCCCTACAATGAGCAGTTCTTC. It yields the protein CSIAGDPYNEQFF.

The chain carries TRBV19 and TRBJ2-2; 8 positions agree with TRBD1. The CDR3 runs to 14 residues. Germline loops: CDR1 LNHDA, CDR2 SQIVND (reference sequence). Unmatched junction bases numbered 6, after V lost 7 bases and J lost 5 bases. The CDR3 sequence is CASTPGQVTGELFF. CDR3 coding DNA: TGTGCCAGTACCCCGGGACAGGTAACCGGGGAGCTGTTTTTT.

The rearrangement joins TRBV29-1 to TRBJ2-7; no definite D call. Germline V CDR1 and CDR2: SQVTM, ANQGSEA. This CDR3 is 13 amino acids long. Trimming cost V 3 bases and J 5 bases, with 14 bases left between them. The CDR3 region is CSVESQGRNEQYF. The CDR3 nucleotides read TGCAGCGTTGAGAGCCAAGGTCGGAACGAGCAGTACTTC.

This clone was seen only once. This chain uses TRBV9 with TRBJ1-3; tentative D call: TRBD1 (6 bases). The V gene's germline CDR1 is SGDLS and CDR2 YYNGEE. The CDR3 is 16 amino acids. V dropped 1 base and J dropped 8 bases, with 19 bases sitting between them. The CDR3 DNA reads as TGTGCCAGCAGCGTACACCTAACTCCAGGGGCAGACACCATATATTTT. Amino acids: CASSVHLTPGADTIYF.

This rearrangement joins TRBV6-5 to TRBJ2-7, with TRBD2 identical over 8 bases. The V and J ends lost 2 bases and 4 bases, in that order; junction bases with no gene match: 7. The germline gives CDR1 MNHEY, CDR2 SVGAGI. The CDR3 loop spans 15 amino acids. The CDR3 loop reads CASSYGTRGWYEQYF. The CDR3 DNA sequence: TGTGCCAGCAGTTACGGGACTAGAGGTTGGTACGAGCAGTACTTC.

The chain carries TRBV5-6 and TRBJ2-4, with 7 bases matching TRBD1. Losses at the gene ends were 4 bases for V and 0 bases for J; bases not matched to a gene: 7. This CDR3 is built from 16 residues. Germline loops: CDR1 SGHDT, CDR2 YYEEEE. The CDR3 DNA is TGTGCCAGCAGCGTTTACAGGGGTAGAGCCAAAAACATTCAGTACTTC. This gives the protein CASSVYRGRAKNIQYF.

CDR3 in DNA: TGTGCCAGCAGCGTTGTAAACACCGGGGAGCTGTTTTTT. Translation gives CASSVVNTGELFF. The chain is built from TRBV7-9 and TRBJ2-2, with D uncertain. Looked up from germline, CDR1 is SEHNR and CDR2 is FQNEAQ (reference sequence). Trimming cost V 5 bases and J 2 bases, with 6 bases left between them. CDR3 length: 13 residues.

The sample holds a few counts of this clone. The chain couples TRBV27 to TRBJ2-1; TRBD1 or TRBD2 may be the D gene (5 bases each). Deletions cut 5 bases from V and 3 bases from J, with 17 bases between. This CDR3 spans 16 amino acids. Germline CDR1 reads MNHEY; CDR2 reads SMNVEV (reference sequence). CDR3 sequence reads: CASSPPRDLHYNEQFF. CDR3 sequence (DNA): TGTGCCAGCAGTCCGCCGAGGGACCTCCACTACAATGAGCAGTTCTTC.